The 28 T cell receptor beta chains reported below all come from one sample, sequenced in a study of PD-L1 blockade in urothelial cancer. Data came from immunoSEQ multiplex PCR; TCRdb stores just in-frame clones and leaves some out. The sample records about 95,000 clones, roughly 84% being singletons. Noted time point: pretreatment peripheral blood. This specimen consisted of PBMCs, obtained around atezolizumab (anti-PD-L1) treatment. These receptors originate from a man aged 55 to 70 with urothelial cancer.

The rearrangement uses TRBV11-2 and TRBJ2-1; 9 positions agree with TRBD1. This CDR3 has 14 amino acids. The V gene's germline CDR1 is SGHAT and CDR2 FQNNGV. The J segment lost 7 bases and the V segment lost 6 bases, leaving 7 bases of the junction unmatched. The CDR3 loop is CASSSRGQGNEQFF. The CDR3 DNA follows: TGTGCCAGCAGTTCTCGGGGACAGGGAAATGAGCAGTTCTTC.

This clone came up many times. The chain couples TRBV4-1 to TRBJ2-6; 7 nucleotides match TRBD1. V lost 5 bases and J lost 0; bases outside the gene matches: 7. The CDR3 sequence is 17 residues long. The germline CDR1 and CDR2 sequences are MGHRA and YSYEKL. CDR3 nucleotide sequence: TGCGCCAGCAGCAACCAACAGGGGAGCTCTGGGGCCAACGTCCTGACTTTC. Its translation: CASSNQQGSSGANVLTF.

This chain links TRBV19 with TRBJ2-3, with 9 bases matching TRBD2. The junction had 8 bases not matched to a gene; V was cut back by 7 bases and J by 3 bases. This CDR3 spans 15 amino acids. CDR1 is LNHDA, CDR2 SQIVND, per germline (reference sequence). CDR3 bases: TGTGCCAGTAAGATGCGGGCGGGAGGGACAGATACGCAGTATTTT. Translated: CASKMRAGGTDTQYF.

The J gene is TRBJ1-2, the V gene TRBV14; TRBD1 matches 9 bases. V was pared by 4 bases and J by 4 bases, with 13 bases of the junction left unmatched. The CDR3 runs 17 residues. CDR1 is SGHDN and CDR2 is FVKESK in the germline V gene. The CDR3 is CASSLRVGQGLTYGYTF. The CDR3, as DNA: TGTGCCAGCAGCCTTAGAGTGGGACAGGGATTGACCTATGGCTACACCTTC.

The table lists this clone with a few counts. The chain carries TRBV6-4 and TRBJ2-1; D perhaps matches TRBD2 (6 bases). The germline gives CDR1 MRHNA, CDR2 SNTAGT. This CDR3 has 14 residues. V lost 8 bases and J lost 3, with 14 bases in between. For the CDR3, the DNA is TGTGCCAGCGCTCGGGACGGGGGCTACAATGAGCAGTTCTTC. Protein product: CASARDGGYNEQFF.

The rearrangement joins TRBV29-1 to TRBJ2-2; 9 nucleotides agree with TRBD1. CDR3 length equals 14 residues. With 1 base clipped from V and 6 bases from J, the junction kept 3 bases outside the gene matches. The germline CDR1 and CDR2 sequences are SQVTM and ANQGSEA. Here the CDR3 reads CSVEAGTGSGELFF. CDR3 in DNA: TGCAGCGTTGAAGCCGGGACAGGGTCCGGGGAGCTGTTTTTT.

The J gene is TRBJ2-3, the V gene TRBV7-6; 9 nucleotides align to TRBD2. Germline V gene sequence: CDR1 SGHVS, CDR2 FNYEAQ. This CDR3 has 16 residues. Losses at the gene ends were 8 bases for V and 1 base for J; bases not matched to a gene: 10. CDR3 region: CASVLAGPSGTDTQYF. DNA for the CDR3: TGTGCCAGCGTTCTAGCGGGGCCCTCAGGCACAGATACGCAGTATTTT.

J is TRBJ2-3 and V is TRBV7-9; 7 nucleotides match TRBD1. Unmatched junction bases numbered 12, after V lost 5 bases and J lost 4 bases. The CDR3 has 16 residues. Germline CDR1 and CDR2: SEHNR and FQNEAQ (reference sequence). This CDR3 is CASSPNRGAGPDTQYF. CDR3 nucleotides: TGTGCCAGCAGCCCTAACAGGGGTGCCGGTCCAGATACGCAGTATTTT.

The chain joins TRBV27 to TRBJ2-1, with TRBD1 identical over 9 bases. Germline CDR1 and CDR2: MNHEY and SMNVEV (reference sequence). Germline trimming cut 6 bases from V and 3 bases from J; bases unmatched to any gene: 6. This CDR3 is built from 15 residues. The CDR3 sequence: CASSRDRAVYNEQFF. CDR3 in DNA: TGTGCCAGCAGCCGGGACAGGGCCGTCTACAATGAGCAGTTCTTC.

V is TRBV29-1 and J is TRBJ2-1; D is perhaps TRBD1 (5 bases). The CDR3 extends over 10 amino acids. Trimming stripped 7 bases from V and 10 bases from J, with 11 bases between. Germline CDR1 reads SQVTM; CDR2 reads ANQGSEA. The DNA of the CDR3 is TGCAGCGCCGGCAGGGAAGAGCAGTTCTTC. This encodes CSAGREEQFF.

The chain links TRBV5-1 to TRBJ1-1; D possibly corresponds to TRBD1 (5 bases). The CDR3 length is 13 residues. Trimming stripped 3 bases from V and 4 bases from J, with 10 bases between. The germline V gene encodes CDR1 SGHRS and CDR2 YFSETQ. The CDR3 DNA reads as TGCGCCAGCAGCTCCGGGGGAACCACTGAAGCTTTCTTT. Protein product: CASSSGGTTEAFF.

The chain couples TRBV9 to TRBJ2-5; tentatively, D is TRBD1 (5 bases). The CDR3 has 14 residues. V was trimmed by 4 bases and J by 4 bases, leaving 14 bases between them. Germline CDR1 is SGDLS and CDR2 is YYNGEE. CDR3 nucleotide sequence: TGTGCCAGCAGCCCACGACAGAGGTCAGAGACCCAGTACTTC. Protein product: CASSPRQRSETQYF.

The chain links TRBV2 to TRBJ1-1; unclear D gene. The CDR3 runs to 14 residues. Trimming stripped 5 bases from V and 6 bases from J, with 16 bases between. Germline V lookup: CDR1 SNHLY, CDR2 FYNNEI. This CDR3 reads CASSSTPPRAEAFF. CDR3 in DNA: TGTGCCAGCAGTTCCACGCCCCCCCGGGCTGAAGCTTTCTTT. The entire variable domain, with the rest obtained from reference TRBV2 and TRBJ1-1, is as follows: EPEVTQTPSHQVTQMGQEVILRCVPISNHLYFYWYRQILGQKVEFLVSFYNNEISEKSEIFDDQFSVERPDGSNFTLKIRSTKLEDSAMYFCASSSTPPRAEAFFGQGTRLTVV.

J is TRBJ2-7 and V is TRBV7-9, with 8 bases fitting TRBD1. Germline-derived CDR1 and CDR2 are SEHNR and FQNEAQ (reference sequence). The length of the CDR3 is 15 residues. V lost 1 base and J lost 3; bases outside the gene matches: 5. CDR3 in DNA: TGTGCCAGCAGCTTAGGTGCTGGACAGGGCTACGAGCAGTACTTC. The encoded protein is CASSLGAGQGYEQYF.

This chain links TRBV13 with TRBJ1-2; 8 bases agree with TRBD1. CDR3 length: 14 amino acids. Trimming took 5 bases from V and 3 from J; bases not matched to a gene: 5. The germline V gene has CDR1 PRHDT and CDR2 FYEKMQ (reference sequence). The CDR3 DNA sequence: TGTGCCAGCAGCAAGGACAGGGTGGACTATGGCTACACCTTC. This translates into CASSKDRVDYGYTF.

The chain recombines TRBV7-2 with TRBJ2-1, with D hard to call. The length of the CDR3 is 14 residues. V was cut by 0 bases and J by 7 bases, with 10 bases left in between. CDR1 is SGHTA, CDR2 FQGNSA, per germline. The chain's CDR3 is CASSLASGKNEQFF. The CDR3 coding sequence is TGTGCCAGCAGCTTAGCGTCAGGAAAGAATGAGCAGTTCTTC.

This clone was found once. The chain is built from TRBV9 and TRBJ1-1; D is perhaps TRBD1 (5 bases). The CDR3 has 15 residues. Trimming cost V 0 bases and J 2 bases, with 11 bases left between them. Germline loops: CDR1 SGDLS, CDR2 YYNGEE. The CDR3: CASSVDGGYNTEAFF. CDR3 sequence (DNA): TGTGCCAGCAGCGTAGACGGGGGATATAACACTGAAGCTTTCTTT.

The chain couples TRBV18 to TRBJ1-2, with a tentative D call TRBD1 (5 bases). CDR1 is KGHSH and CDR2 is LQKENI in the germline V gene. V was clipped by 2 bases and J by 4 bases, with 11 bases between them. The CDR3 contains 14 residues. The CDR3 DNA reads TGTGCCAGCTCACCAGGGCAGGGCGGCTATGGCTACACCTTC. This translates into CASSPGQGGYGYTF. Drawing the rest from reference TRBV18 and TRBJ1-2, the complete variable domain is NAGVMQNPRHLVRRRGQEARLRCSPMKGHSHVYWYRQLPEEGLKFMVYLQKENIIDESGMPKERFSAEFPKEGPSILRIQQVVRGDSAAYFCASSPGQGGYGYTFGSGTRLTVV.

The CDR3 sequence is CASSLAGQGAGEQYF. The DNA of the CDR3 is TGCGCCAGCAGCTTGGCGGGACAGGGGGCAGGCGAGCAGTACTTC. The chain links TRBV5-1 to TRBJ2-7; 12 nucleotides agree with TRBD1. Germline values: CDR1 SGHRS, CDR2 YFSETQ. Trimming cost V 0 bases and J 6 bases; bases outside gene matches: 4. The CDR3 consists of 15 residues.

The chain employs TRBV5-4 and TRBJ2-2, with D maybe TRBD1 (6 bases). Between the trimmed V and J ends, which lost 4 bases and 8 bases, there was a span of 15 bases. This CDR3 is built from 14 residues. Germline-derived CDR1 and CDR2 are SGHNT and YYREEE (reference sequence). CDR3: CASSPGQALGELFF. The CDR3 nucleotides are TGTGCCAGCAGCCCGGGACAAGCCTTAGGGGAGCTGTTTTTT.

V and J are TRBV7-6 and TRBJ1-1; perhaps TRBD1 as D (6 bases). CDR3 length: 17 amino acids. Deletions cut 3 bases from V and 1 base from J, with 18 bases between. Germline V CDR1 and CDR2: SGHVS, FNYEAQ. The CDR3, as DNA: TGTGCCAGCAGCTTGGGGCCCAGGGGAGAAGGGAACACTGAAGCTTTCTTT. Amino acid sequence: CASSLGPRGEGNTEAFF.

The J gene is TRBJ1-1, the V gene TRBV10-2, with 8 bases identical to TRBD1. Trimming removed 6 bases from V and 3 bases from J; junction bases left unmatched: 3. Germline V gene data show CDR1 as WSHSY and CDR2 as SAAADI. There are 13 residues in the CDR3. DNA of the CDR3: TGCGCCAGCAGACTGACAGGGGACACTGAAGCTTTCTTT. As protein: CASRLTGDTEAFF.

The chain carries TRBV18 and TRBJ2-1; D possibly corresponds to TRBD2 (5 bases). CDR1 and CDR2 from the germline V gene are KGHSH and LQKENI. This CDR3 comprises 14 residues. V dropped 4 bases and J dropped 5 bases, with 12 bases sitting between them. The CDR3 DNA is TGTGCCAGCTCACGACCCATGGGAGACAATGAGCAGTTCTTC. The encoded protein is CASSRPMGDNEQFF.

V is TRBV9 and J is TRBJ2-7; the D is unclear. The CDR3 sequence is 15 residues long. Germline V gene lookup returns CDR1 SGDLS and CDR2 YYNGEE. V was cut by 0 bases and J by 1 base, with 11 bases left in between. The CDR3 region is CASSVDPRNSYEQYF. The DNA for the CDR3 is TGTGCCAGCAGCGTAGACCCCAGAAATTCCTACGAGCAGTACTTC.

This chain joins TRBV7-3 and TRBJ2-1; TRBD2 aligns across 12 bases. J gave up 6 bases and V 6 bases, and 6 bases lay outside the gene matches. The CDR3 loop spans 15 amino acids. The germline gives CDR1 SGHTA, CDR2 FQGTGA. The CDR3 DNA is TGTGCCAGCAGTCTTACTAGCGGGGGGCTCAATGAGCAGTTCTTC. This codes for CASSLTSGGLNEQFF.

This chain connects TRBV5-1 to TRBJ1-4; 8 nucleotides match TRBD1. Looked up from germline, CDR1 is SGHRS and CDR2 is YFSETQ. CDR3 size: 17 residues. The J segment lost 0 bases and the V segment lost 4 bases, leaving 8 bases of the junction unmatched. The CDR3 DNA follows: TGCGCCAGCAGCGGAACAGGGGGGATTGCAACTAATGAAAAACTGTTTTTT. Its translation is CASSGTGGIATNEKLFF.

The chain has TRBV19 and TRBJ1-1; no reliable D call. Germline lookup yields CDR1 LNHDA and CDR2 SQIVND (reference sequence). This CDR3 contains 14 residues. V lost 3 bases and J lost 5, with 13 bases in between. The CDR3 region is CASSMQSRRTEAFF. The CDR3 DNA reads as TGTGCCAGTAGTATGCAGTCACGGAGGACTGAAGCTTTCTTT. Full variable domain (outside the CDR3, taken from reference TRBV19 and TRBJ1-1): DGGITQSPKYLFRKEGQNVTLSCEQNLNHDAMYWYRQDPGQGLRLIYYSQIVNDFQKGDIAEGYSVSREKKESFPLTVTSAQKNPTAFYLCASSMQSRRTEAFFGQGTRLTVV.

This chain links TRBV18 with TRBJ2-1; no definite D call. The CDR3 is made up of 15 amino acids. Germline V gene sequence: CDR1 KGHSH, CDR2 LQKENI. V was cut by 0 bases and J by 2 bases, with 8 bases left in between. The CDR3 reads CASSPPAVAYNEQFF. In nucleotides, the CDR3 is TGTGCCAGCTCACCACCGGCGGTGGCCTACAATGAGCAGTTCTTC.